Sequencing of this T cell receptor beta chain was carried out in a study of long-term antiretroviral therapy in people with HIV. Version v3.0 of the immunoSEQ assay was performed at survey level. Using immunoSEQ multiplex PCR, the repertoire was profiled, and TCRdb retains in-frame clones only, with some absent. Found here are 25,000 to 35,000 clones, over 70% of them singletons; the top ten hold roughly 8.2%. None of the participants with HIV were treated outside the United States. The CDR3 covers 14 residues. From germline, CDR1 is MDHEN and CDR2 SYDVKM. Trimming shortened V by 8 bases and J by 7 bases, and 20 bases separated the two germline ends. As regards this clone: Antigen specificity is unknown.

Study results and limitations: HIV repertoires spanned narrower CDR3 length ranges than controls. The clones with expansion before ART were dominant in the repertoire at all time points.

V usage is TRBV28 and J usage is TRBJ1-1, with no clear D. The origin of this receptor is a woman in her forties or fifties with HIV. The specimen was unsorted PBMCs, collected 3.1 years after starting antiretroviral therapy. The CDR3 DNA follows: TGTGCCAGCCAGTATTCCCCGGCCATGGGTGAAGCTTTCTTT. Residues: CASQYSPAMGEAFF.